A single sample is the source of the 15 T cell receptor beta chains below, sequenced in a study of blood T cell repertoires in COVID-19. Produced via immunoSEQ multiplex PCR; TCRdb's table is partial and in-frame only. The sample holds around 240,000 clones, roughly four fifths seen once. Sequencing was done on a sample of peripheral blood. Receptors were obtained from a woman aged 45-59 years with acute or convalescent COVID-19.

This rearrangement joins TRBV18 to TRBJ2-7; 13 bases are shared with TRBD2. CDR1 is KGHSH and CDR2 is LQKENI in the germline V gene. The CDR3 length is 17 residues. The trim removed 5 bases at V and 3 bases at J, leaving 10 bases unmatched. The CDR3 DNA reads TGTGCCAGCTCAAGTGGACTAGCGGGAGAAGGGGGCTACGAGCAGTACTTC. Translation gives CASSSGLAGEGGYEQYF.

The CDR3 is CASSQLLANTGELFF. CDR3 DNA: TGTGCCAGCAGCCAACTACTGGCGAACACCGGGGAGCTGTTTTTT. The chain couples TRBV4-2 to TRBJ2-2; D gene unclear. Germline assignment: CDR1 LGHNA and CDR2 YNFKEQ. The CDR3 covers 15 residues. V lost 2 bases and J lost 0, with 7 bases in between.

V gene TRBV6-1 combines with J gene TRBJ2-3; TRBD1 aligns across 7 bases. The CDR3 sequence is 15 residues long. CDR1 and CDR2 (germline): MNHNS, SASEGT. The junction had 6 bases not matched to a gene; V was cut back by 2 bases and J by 4 bases. CDR3 nucleotide sequence: TGTGCCAGCAGTGAACGACAGGGAATACCAGATACGCAGTATTTT. It codes for CASSERQGIPDTQYF.

The rearrangement links TRBV24-1 to TRBJ2-7; TRBD1 aligns across 9 bases. Germline assignment: CDR1 KGHDR and CDR2 SFDVKD. V was pared by 10 bases and J by 4 bases, with 4 bases of the junction left unmatched. The length of the CDR3 is 12 residues. CDR3 sequence (DNA): TGTGCCACACAGGGGGCGCGGTACGAGCAGTACTTC. It encodes CATQGARYEQYF.

This clone was picked up one time. The rearrangement links TRBV3-1 (or the pseudogene TRBV3-2) to TRBJ2-1; 11 nucleotides match TRBD2. J was trimmed by 2 bases and V by 7 bases; bases with no gene match: 4. Per the germline V gene, CDR1 is LGHDT and CDR2 is YNNKEL (reference sequence). The CDR3 contains 15 residues. The CDR3 loop is CASTLAGGTYNEQFF. The CDR3 DNA follows: TGTGCCAGCACCCTAGCGGGAGGTACCTACAATGAGCAGTTCTTC.

This clone appeared a few times. In DNA form, the CDR3 reads TGCGCCAGCTCGAACGGAGACAACACTGAAGCTTTCTTT. As protein: CASSNGDNTEAFF. This chain links TRBV5-1 with TRBJ1-1; unclear D gene. This CDR3 has 13 residues. Germline lookup yields CDR1 SGHRS and CDR2 YFSETQ. V was shortened by 7 bases and J by 2 bases, with 12 bases between the two germline ends.

The chain employs TRBV9 and TRBJ2-3; possible D gene TRBD1, 6 bases. The V gene's germline CDR1 is SGDLS and CDR2 YYNGEE. V was pared by 0 bases and J by 9 bases, with 11 bases between. CDR3 length: 13 amino acids. DNA of the CDR3: TGTGCCAGCAGCGTAGGCAACACAGGGACGCAGTATTTT. This codes for CASSVGNTGTQYF. The full variable domain, with the rest looked up from reference TRBV9 and TRBJ2-3, is DSGVTQTPKHLITATGQRVTLRCSPRSGDLSVYWYQQSLDQGLQFLIQYYNGEERAKGNILERFSAQQFPDLHSELNLSSLELGDSALYFCASSVGNTGTQYFGPGTRLTVL.

This rearrangement joins TRBV6-5 to TRBJ2-7; D is unresolved. V shed 0 bases and J shed 0 bases, with 9 bases lying between them. CDR1 is MNHEY, CDR2 SVGAGI, per germline. The CDR3 consists of 15 residues. The CDR3 region is CASSYSRKSSYEQYF. As DNA, the CDR3 is TGTGCCAGCAGTTACTCGCGGAAGAGCTCCTACGAGCAGTACTTC.

The chain joins TRBV6-5 to TRBJ1-1, with D uncertain. Per the germline V gene, CDR1 is MNHEY and CDR2 is SVGAGI. The CDR3 contains 13 residues. Trimming took off 6 bases at V and 0 bases at J, with 8 bases between the two ends. The CDR3 DNA is TGTGCCAGCAGCCGTCGTTTGAACACTGAAGCTTTCTTT. Residues: CASSRRLNTEAFF.

The sample holds one count of this clone. The V and J genes are TRBV6-5 and TRBJ2-7; unclear D gene. CDR1 is MNHEY and CDR2 is SVGAGI in the germline V gene. The CDR3 loop spans 14 amino acids. With 7 bases removed from V and 6 bases from J, the gap between germline ends came to 19 bases. CDR3 in amino acids: CASNLSALGREQYF. The CDR3 DNA follows: TGTGCCAGCAATTTAAGCGCCCTTGGCCGCGAGCAGTACTTC.

This clone occurred a few times. The V and J genes are TRBV5-1 and TRBJ2-2; D perhaps matches TRBD1 (6 bases). This CDR3 comprises 15 residues. Germline V lookup: CDR1 SGHRS, CDR2 YFSETQ. The V end was cut by 1 base, the J end by 5 bases, with 12 bases between. CDR3 protein: CASSLRGHNTGELFF. CDR3 DNA: TGCGCCAGCAGCTTGAGGGGACACAATACCGGGGAGCTGTTTTTT.

The chain has TRBV11-2 and TRBJ1-1; no clear D. CDR3 length equals 12 residues. Germline CDR1 reads SGHAT; CDR2 reads FQNNGV. With 2 bases removed from V and 3 bases from J, the gap between germline ends came to 4 bases. The CDR3 bases are TGTGCCAGCAGCTTAAGCCACACTGAAGCTTTCTTT. Translation gives CASSLSHTEAFF.

The chain employs TRBV5-1 and TRBJ2-1, with TRBD2 identical over 9 bases. The CDR3 is 16 residues long. Germline loops: CDR1 SGHRS, CDR2 YFSETQ. V lost 4 bases to trimming and J lost 9 bases; unmatched junction nucleotides: 14. This CDR3 is CASSRAQIAGDGEQFF. CDR3 sequence (DNA): TGCGCCAGCAGCCGGGCTCAAATAGCGGGAGACGGTGAGCAGTTCTTC.

The chain recombines TRBV6-5 with TRBJ2-4; D remains unclear. V lost 5 bases and J 8 bases, leaving 10 bases between the germline ends. The CDR3 length is 12 residues. Germline V lookup: CDR1 MNHEY, CDR2 SVGAGI. CDR3 in amino acids: CASSLREDIQYF. DNA for the CDR3: TGTGCCAGCAGTCTCCGAGAGGACATTCAGTACTTC.

This chain joins TRBV9 and TRBJ1-5; 10 bases fit TRBD1. The CDR3 is 16 amino acids. Germline CDR1 reads SGDLS; CDR2 reads YYNGEE. V dropped 0 bases and J dropped 6; count of bases not matched to a gene: 6. Here the CDR3 DNA reads TGTGCCAGCAGCGTAGGGGGACAGGGGCAGGGTCAGCCCCAGCATTTT. It translates to CASSVGGQGQGQPQHF.